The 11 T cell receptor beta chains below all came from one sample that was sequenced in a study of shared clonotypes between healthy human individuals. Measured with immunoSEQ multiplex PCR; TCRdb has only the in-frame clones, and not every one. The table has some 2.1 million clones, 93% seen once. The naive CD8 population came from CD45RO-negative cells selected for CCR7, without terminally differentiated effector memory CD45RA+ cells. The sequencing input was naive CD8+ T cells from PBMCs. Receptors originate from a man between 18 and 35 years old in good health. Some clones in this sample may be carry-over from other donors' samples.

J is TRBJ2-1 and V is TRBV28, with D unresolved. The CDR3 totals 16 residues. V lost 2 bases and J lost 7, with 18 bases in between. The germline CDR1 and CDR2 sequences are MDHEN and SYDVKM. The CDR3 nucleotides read TGTGCCAGCAGTTTAGGGTTGGCAAAGGCCCTTAATGAGCAGTTCTTC. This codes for CASSLGLAKALNEQFF.

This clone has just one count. The CDR3 protein is CASSSMGGEQFF. CDR3 nucleotide sequence: TGTGCCAGCAGCTCCATGGGAGGTGAGCAGTTCTTC. The V call is TRBV5-6, the J call TRBJ2-1, with D possibly TRBD2 on 6 matching bases. V lost 3 bases, J lost 9 bases, and 10 bases lay in between. The CDR3 runs to 12 residues. Germline V gives CDR1 SGHDT, CDR2 YYEEEE.

The CDR3 reads CASRDLGQGGTEAFF. CDR3 DNA sequence: TGTGCCAGCAGAGACCTGGGACAGGGGGGCACTGAAGCTTTCTTT. V gene TRBV28 combines with J gene TRBJ1-1, with TRBD1 matching 11 bases. V shed 6 bases and J 4 bases; nucleotides not matched to a gene: 7. Germline V gene sequence: CDR1 MDHEN, CDR2 SYDVKM. This CDR3 contains 15 residues.

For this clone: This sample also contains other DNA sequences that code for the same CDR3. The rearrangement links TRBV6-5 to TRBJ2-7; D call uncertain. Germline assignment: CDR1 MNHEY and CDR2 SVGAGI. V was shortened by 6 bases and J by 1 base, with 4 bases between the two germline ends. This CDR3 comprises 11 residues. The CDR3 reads CASRTSYEQYF. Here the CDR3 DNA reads TGTGCCAGCAGGACTTCCTACGAGCAGTACTTC.

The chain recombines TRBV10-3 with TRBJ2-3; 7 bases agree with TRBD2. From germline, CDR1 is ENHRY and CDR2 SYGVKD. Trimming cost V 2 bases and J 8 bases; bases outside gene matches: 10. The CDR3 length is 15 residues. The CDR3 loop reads CAISEGGRERTTQYF. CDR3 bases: TGTGCCATCAGTGAGGGGGGGAGGGAAAGGACTACGCAGTATTTT.

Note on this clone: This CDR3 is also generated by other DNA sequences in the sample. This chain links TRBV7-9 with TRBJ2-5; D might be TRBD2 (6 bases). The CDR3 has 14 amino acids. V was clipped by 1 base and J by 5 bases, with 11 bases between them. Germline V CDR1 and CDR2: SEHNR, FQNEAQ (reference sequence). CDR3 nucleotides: TGTGCCAGCAGCTTAGGGGGGGTAGCGGAGACCCAGTACTTC. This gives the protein CASSLGGVAETQYF.

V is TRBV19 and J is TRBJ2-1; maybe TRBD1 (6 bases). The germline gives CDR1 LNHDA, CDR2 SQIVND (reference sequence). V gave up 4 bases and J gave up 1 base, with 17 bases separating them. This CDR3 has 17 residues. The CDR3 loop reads CASSTPQGPRSYNEQFF. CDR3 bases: TGTGCCAGTAGTACACCCCAGGGGCCGAGATCCTACAATGAGCAGTTCTTC.

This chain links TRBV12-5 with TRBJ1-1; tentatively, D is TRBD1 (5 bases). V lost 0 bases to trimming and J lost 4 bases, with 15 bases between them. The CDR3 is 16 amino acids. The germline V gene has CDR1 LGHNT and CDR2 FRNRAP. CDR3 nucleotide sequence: TGTGCTAGTGGTTTGGTACGCGGGGGTTTTTTCACTGAAGCTTTCTTT. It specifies CASGLVRGGFFTEAFF.

The CDR3, as DNA: TGCAGCGTCCGGGACAGATTGAACACTGAAGCTTTCTTT. Its translation is CSVRDRLNTEAFF. The gene calls are TRBV29-1 and TRBJ1-1; 7 bases align to TRBD1. CDR1 is SQVTM, CDR2 ANQGSEA, per germline. The CDR3 sequence is 13 residues long. V lost 6 bases to trimming and J lost 0 bases; unmatched junction nucleotides: 4.

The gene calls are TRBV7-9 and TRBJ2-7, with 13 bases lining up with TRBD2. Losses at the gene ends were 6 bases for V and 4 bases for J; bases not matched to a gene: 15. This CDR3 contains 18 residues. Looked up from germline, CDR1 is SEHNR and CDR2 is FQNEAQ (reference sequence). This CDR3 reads CASSTGTSGTTGPYEQYF. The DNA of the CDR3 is TGTGCCAGCAGTACCGGGACTAGCGGGACCACGGGGCCTTACGAGCAGTACTTC.

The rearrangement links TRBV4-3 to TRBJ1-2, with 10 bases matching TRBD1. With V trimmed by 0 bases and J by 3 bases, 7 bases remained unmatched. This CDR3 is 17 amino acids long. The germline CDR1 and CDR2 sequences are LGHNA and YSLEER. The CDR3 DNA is TGCGCCAGCAGCCAAGAACAGGGACAGGGGAAAGACTATGGCTACACCTTC. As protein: CASSQEQGQGKDYGYTF.